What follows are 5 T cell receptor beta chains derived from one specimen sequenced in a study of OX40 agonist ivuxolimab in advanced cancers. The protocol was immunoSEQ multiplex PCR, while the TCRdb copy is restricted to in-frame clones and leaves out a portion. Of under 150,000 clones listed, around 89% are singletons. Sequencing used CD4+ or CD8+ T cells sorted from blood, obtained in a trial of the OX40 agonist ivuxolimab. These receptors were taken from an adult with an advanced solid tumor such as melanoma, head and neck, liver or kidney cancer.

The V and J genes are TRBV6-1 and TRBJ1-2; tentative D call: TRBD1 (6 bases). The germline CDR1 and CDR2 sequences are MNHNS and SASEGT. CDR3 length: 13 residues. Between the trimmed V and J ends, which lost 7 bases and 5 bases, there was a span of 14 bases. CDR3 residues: CASIDKGVYGYTF. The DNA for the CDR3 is TGTGCCAGCATTGATAAGGGGGTTTATGGCTACACCTTC.

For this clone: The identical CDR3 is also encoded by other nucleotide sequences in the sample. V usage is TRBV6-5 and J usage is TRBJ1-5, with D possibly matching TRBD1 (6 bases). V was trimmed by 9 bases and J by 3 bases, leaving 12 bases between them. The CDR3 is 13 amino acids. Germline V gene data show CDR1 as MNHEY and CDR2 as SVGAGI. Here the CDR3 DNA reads TGTGCCAGTTCCGGACAGTTCAATCAGCCCCAGCATTTT. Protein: CASSGQFNQPQHF.

The chain's CDR3 is CASSEAGVDRAFF. For the CDR3, the DNA is TGTGCCAGCAGTGAAGCAGGGGTTGATAGGGCTTTCTTT. The chain uses TRBV6-1 and TRBJ1-1; D is possibly TRBD1 (5 bases). Trimming cost V 0 bases and J 11 bases, with 13 bases left between them. This CDR3 is built from 13 residues. CDR1 and CDR2 (germline): MNHNS, SASEGT.

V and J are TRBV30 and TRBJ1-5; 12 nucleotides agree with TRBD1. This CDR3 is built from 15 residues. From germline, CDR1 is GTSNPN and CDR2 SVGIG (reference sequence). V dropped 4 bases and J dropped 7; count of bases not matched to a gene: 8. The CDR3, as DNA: TGTGCCTGGAATCCCGGGACAGGGGGCAGCCAGCCCCAGCATTTT. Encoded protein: CAWNPGTGGSQPQHF. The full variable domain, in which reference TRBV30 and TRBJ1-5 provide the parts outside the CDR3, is SQTIHQWPATLVQPVGSPLSLECTVEGTSNPNLYWYRQAAGRGLQLLFYSVGIGQISSEVPQNLSASRPQDRQFILSSKKLLLSDSGFYLCAWNPGTGGSQPQHFGDGTRLSIL.

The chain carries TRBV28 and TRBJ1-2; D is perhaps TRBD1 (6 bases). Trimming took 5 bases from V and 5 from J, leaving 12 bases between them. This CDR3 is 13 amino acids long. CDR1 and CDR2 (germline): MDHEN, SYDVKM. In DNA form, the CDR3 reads TGTGCCAGCAGTGTGGGGACAAGGTATGGCTACACCTTC. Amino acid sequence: CASSVGTRYGYTF.